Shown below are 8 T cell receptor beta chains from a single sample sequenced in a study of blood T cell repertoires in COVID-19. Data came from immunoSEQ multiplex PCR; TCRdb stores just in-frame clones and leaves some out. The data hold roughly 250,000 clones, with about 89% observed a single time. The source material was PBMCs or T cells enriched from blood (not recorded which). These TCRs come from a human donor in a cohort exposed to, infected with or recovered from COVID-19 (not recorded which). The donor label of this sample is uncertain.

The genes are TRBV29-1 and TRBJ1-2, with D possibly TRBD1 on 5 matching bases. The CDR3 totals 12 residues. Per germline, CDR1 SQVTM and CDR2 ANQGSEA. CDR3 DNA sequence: TGCACCTGTAAACAGGCCAAGGGTGGCTACACCTTC. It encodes CTCKQAKGGYTF.

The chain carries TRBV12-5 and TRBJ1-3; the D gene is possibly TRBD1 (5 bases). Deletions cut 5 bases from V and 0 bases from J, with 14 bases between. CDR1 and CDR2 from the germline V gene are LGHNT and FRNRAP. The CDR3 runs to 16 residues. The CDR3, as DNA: TGTGCTAGTGGTCGCCCCCTTGGGGCCTCTGGAAACACCATATATTTT. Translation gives CASGRPLGASGNTIYF.

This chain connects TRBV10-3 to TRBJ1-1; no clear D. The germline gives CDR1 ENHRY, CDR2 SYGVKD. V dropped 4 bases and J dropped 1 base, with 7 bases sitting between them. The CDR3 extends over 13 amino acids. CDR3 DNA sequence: TGTGCCATCAGTGTGTCCGGGAACACTGAAGCTTTCTTT. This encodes CAISVSGNTEAFF.

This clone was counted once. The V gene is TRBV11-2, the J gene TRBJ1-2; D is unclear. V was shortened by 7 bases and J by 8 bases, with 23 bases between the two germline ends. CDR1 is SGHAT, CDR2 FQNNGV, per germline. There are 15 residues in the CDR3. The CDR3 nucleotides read TGTGCCAGCAACCCGAACCGGGCCGGCCGCGGGGGCTACACCTTC. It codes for CASNPNRAGRGGYTF.

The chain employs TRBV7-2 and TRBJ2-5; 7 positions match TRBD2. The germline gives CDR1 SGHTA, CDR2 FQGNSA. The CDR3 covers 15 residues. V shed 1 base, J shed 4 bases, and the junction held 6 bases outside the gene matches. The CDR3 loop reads CASSLGGGMGETQYF. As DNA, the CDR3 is TGTGCCAGCAGCTTAGGCGGGGGAATGGGAGAGACCCAGTACTTC.

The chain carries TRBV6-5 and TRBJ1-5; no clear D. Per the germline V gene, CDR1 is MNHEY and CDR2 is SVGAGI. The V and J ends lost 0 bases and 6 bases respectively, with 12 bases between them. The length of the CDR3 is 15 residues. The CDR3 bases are TGTGCCAGCAGTTACTCCCGGGAACGATCTCAGCCCCAGCATTTT. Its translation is CASSYSRERSQPQHF.

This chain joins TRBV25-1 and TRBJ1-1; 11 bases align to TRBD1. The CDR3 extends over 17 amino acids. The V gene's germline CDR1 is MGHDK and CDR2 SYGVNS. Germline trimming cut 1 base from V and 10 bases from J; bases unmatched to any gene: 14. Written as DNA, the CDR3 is TGTGCCAGCAGTGAATGGGGACAGGGGGAACGGGTCCTCGGAGCTTTCTTT. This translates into CASSEWGQGERVLGAFF.

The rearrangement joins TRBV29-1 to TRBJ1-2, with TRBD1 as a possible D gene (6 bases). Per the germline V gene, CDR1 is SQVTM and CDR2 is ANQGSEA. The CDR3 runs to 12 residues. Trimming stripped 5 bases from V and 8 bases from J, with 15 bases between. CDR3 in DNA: TGCAGCGTTTATACAGGGAATAGGGGCTACACCTTC. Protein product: CSVYTGNRGYTF.